The source of this T cell receptor delta chain is a study of Vδ1+ human thymocytes (dated by TCRdb to the late 2010s). Background for the entire study: As a data resource, the study described the mRNA-level TRG and TRD CDR3 repertoires found in highly purified Vdelta1+ thymocytes taken from young children. Earlier work had validated the multiplex-based CDR3 amplicon strategy against 5'RACE-based methods for generating CDR3 amplicons. What the research found in general, with its limitations: Despite high sort purity, about 22% of thymic TRD sequences were Vdelta2 (and few Vdelta3), unlike peripheral blood Vdelta1+ controls. Because no clustering by age or sex was observed, donors were not stratified by these variables in the analyses. Because unexpected Vdelta2 sequences could lead to misinterpretation of bulk repertoire data, the authors recommended using highly purified populations and validating at the single-cell level. Unlike the oligoclonal repertoires in peripheral blood, the thymic TRG and TRD repertoires appeared highly polyclonal, with Gaussian CDR3 length distributions. Many TRG clonotypes were shared between donors (up to 6.9x10^3), whereas TRD repertoires were essentially private (max roughly 100 shared).

Measured from the cysteine to the phenylalanine, the CDR3 is 16 residues long. Of the read, only the CDR3 DNA is kept; its 48 bases are in frame from base 1. V trim: 4 bases; J trim: 10 bases; unmatched bases: 17. CDR1 and CDR2, per the germline V gene, are TSWWSYY and QGS. Thymic samples were depleted of alphabeta T cells, then CD3+ TCRVdelta1+ TCRVdelta2- thymocytes were FACS-sorted. The purity of the sorted Vdelta1+ thymocytes was between 98% and 99.6%. The thymic specimens were obtained from roughly 8 paediatric patients who were undergoing corrective cardiac surgery and ranged in age from roughly 5 days to 17 months. After the thymic tissue was dispersed, mononuclear cells were isolated using a Histopaque-1077 density gradient. Staining used anti-TCRVdelta1 clone TS8.2, anti-TCRVdelta2 clone B6, anti-CD3 clone HIT3a and anti-TCRalphabeta clone IP26 antibodies. RNA was isolated using the RNeasy mini kit, and reverse transcription was performed with Superscript III. Multiplex PCR was used to generate CDR3 amplicons, with pooled V-gene forward primers and a constant-region reverse primer carrying Illumina adaptor overhangs. After gel purification, the amplicons were indexed with Nextera index primers over roughly 8 extra PCR cycles and then purified using AMPure XP beads. Libraries were sequenced on an Illumina MiSeq with paired-end 250 bp reads, dual indexing and approximately 20% PhiX spike-in. As for the authors' bioinformatics: FastQC was used to quality check the reads, while ea-utils fastq-join merged the TRG read pairs. IMGT/HighV-QUEST was used to annotate the sequences, only productive sequences with an unambiguous V-gene assignment were kept, and clonotypes were defined as sequences sharing an identical CDR3 sequence. For downstream analysis, the tools were VDJtools 1.1.1, tcR 2.2.3, Treemap and vegan Shannon diversity in R 3.4.4. Clone calls in TCRdb were regenerated from the public reads with CATT, after which identical DNA sequences shared one row. TCRdb's processing, not the authors', yielded these V and J calls. The sample has about 55,000 delta-chain clones on record, more than 15% of them singletons. Roughly 0.46% of the sample goes to the ten largest clones.

Note on this clone: Its antigen is still unknown. Per-base qualities were not stored, and no clone one base away is much larger.

This clonotype was obtained from a boy under two years old who had congenital heart surgery. The chain employs TRDV1 and TRDJ1, and 8 bases in between align with TRDD3. Sequenced material: Vdelta1+ gamma-delta thymocytes from the thymus. The sample's cell subset or site label is to be understood as: FACS-sorted CD3+ TCRalphabeta- TCRVdelta1+ TCRVdelta2- thymocytes. The CDR3 region has the sequence CALGARRGGILGRLIF. The base sequence is TGTGCTCTTGGGGCCCGGCGCGGGGGGATATTGGGGAGACTCATCTTT.